The rows below give T cell receptor beta chains drawn from one sample of a study of cytomegalovirus exposure and HLA in healthy donors. Clones were read by immunoSEQ multiplex PCR, and TCRdb kept only the in-frame ones, dropping some. The table includes about 210,000 clones, about 80% detected once. The sample comprised PBMCs. The source of these receptors is a woman between 50 and 59 years old in good health and CMV-seropositive. Each CDR3 is given with its conserved first and last residue. A D gene is named only where the DNA matches it firmly. Not every row has a clone size; where given, it reads once, few, many or a size class.

d_gene: NA
v_gene: TRBV5-1
j_gene: TRBJ1-4
abundance: few
CDR3nt: TGCGCCAGCAAACTACAGGGTGCAACTAATGAAAAACTGTTTTTT
CDR3aa: CASKLQGATNEKLFF

d_gene: NA
v_gene: TRBV7-2
j_gene: TRBJ2-6
abundance: NA
CDR3nt: TGTGCCAGCAAACTCACCTCTGGGGCCAACGTCCTGACTTTC
CDR3aa: CASKLTSGANVLTF

d_gene: NA
v_gene: TRBV5-1
j_gene: TRBJ2-5
abundance: NA
CDR3nt: TGCGCCAGCAGCTTGGGCGGGGTGGAGACCCAGTACTTC
CDR3aa: CASSLGGVETQYF

d_gene: NA
v_gene: TRBV4-1
j_gene: TRBJ2-7
abundance: NA
CDR3nt: TGCGCCAGCAGCCTCCTGACAGGTACTACCTACGAGCAGTACTTC
CDR3aa: CASSLLTGTTYEQYF

d_gene: NA
v_gene: TRBV7-9
j_gene: TRBJ2-7
abundance: NA
CDR3nt: TGTGCCAGCAGCTCCCCAGGGGGGTACGAGCAGTACTTC
CDR3aa: CASSSPGGYEQYF

d_gene: NA
v_gene: TRBV5-1
j_gene: TRBJ2-2
abundance: few
CDR3nt: TGCGCCAGCAGCTTGGGGACACCGAACACCGGGGAGCTGTTTTTT
CDR3aa: CASSLGTPNTGELFF

d_gene: TRBD1
v_gene: TRBV27
j_gene: TRBJ2-5
abundance: NA
CDR3nt: TGTGCCAGCAGTTTTTCCGGGACAGGGACGGAGACCCAGTACTTC
CDR3aa: CASSFSGTGTETQYF

d_gene: TRBD1
v_gene: TRBV30
j_gene: TRBJ2-7
abundance: NA
CDR3nt: TGTGCCTGGAGGGGAACAGGGGGCTCTTACCTCTACGAGCAGTACTTC
CDR3aa: CAWRGTGGSYLYEQYF

d_gene: TRBD1
v_gene: TRBV6-1
j_gene: TRBJ2-1
abundance: NA
CDR3nt: TGTGCCAGCAGTGCCCGGGACAGGGCAGGCAATGAGCAGTTCTTC
CDR3aa: CASSARDRAGNEQFF

d_gene: NA
v_gene: TRBV6-4
j_gene: TRBJ1-1
abundance: NA
CDR3nt: TGTGCCAGCAGTGACTCGGGAGAAATGAACACTGAAGCTTTCTTT
CDR3aa: CASSDSGEMNTEAFF

d_gene: NA
v_gene: TRBV18
j_gene: TRBJ2-3
abundance: once
CDR3nt: TGTGCCAGCTCACCAGGGGGCGGCACAGATACGCAGTATTTT
CDR3aa: CASSPGGGTDTQYF

d_gene: TRBD1
v_gene: TRBV28
j_gene: TRBJ2-7
abundance: NA
CDR3nt: TGTGCCAGCAGAGTCCCGGGACAGGGTCAGCAGTACTTC
CDR3aa: CASRVPGQGQQYF

d_gene: TRBD1
v_gene: TRBV2
j_gene: TRBJ1-1
abundance: NA
CDR3nt: TGTGCCAGCAGTGAAGTAGGGACAGTAGCTTTCTTT
CDR3aa: CASSEVGTVAFF

d_gene: TRBD1
v_gene: TRBV5-4
j_gene: TRBJ1-2
abundance: NA
CDR3nt: TGTGCCAGCAGCTCACCACAGGGGGCGAATGGCTACACCTTC
CDR3aa: CASSSPQGANGYTF

d_gene: TRBD1
v_gene: TRBV6-5
j_gene: TRBJ1-5
abundance: NA
CDR3nt: TGTGCCAGCAGTAGGCCGGGACAGGTAAATCAGCCCCAGCATTTT
CDR3aa: CASSRPGQVNQPQHF

d_gene: NA
v_gene: TRBV30
j_gene: TRBJ1-6
abundance: few
CDR3nt: TGTGCCTGGAGGGGCTCGGGATCACCCCTCCACTTT
CDR3aa: CAWRGSGSPLHF

d_gene: NA
v_gene: TRBV2
j_gene: TRBJ2-1
abundance: NA
CDR3nt: TGTGCCAGCAGACGGACTACCCAGGGCGATGAGCAGTTCTTC
CDR3aa: CASRRTTQGDEQFF

d_gene: NA
v_gene: TRBV5-1
j_gene: TRBJ1-5
abundance: NA
CDR3nt: TGCGCCAGCAGCTTGACAGGATCTAGCAATCAGCCCCAGCATTTT
CDR3aa: CASSLTGSSNQPQHF

d_gene: NA
v_gene: TRBV29-1
j_gene: TRBJ1-4
abundance: NA
CDR3nt: TGCAGCGTTGGCTCGCAGCGAGAAAAACTGTTTTTT
CDR3aa: CSVGSQREKLFF

d_gene: TRBD2
v_gene: TRBV9
j_gene: TRBJ2-7
abundance: NA
CDR3nt: TGTGCCAGCAGCCGCTCCCCCGGGACTAGCTCCTACGAGCAGTACTTC
CDR3aa: CASSRSPGTSSYEQYF

d_gene: NA
v_gene: TRBV25-1
j_gene: TRBJ2-5
abundance: NA
CDR3nt: TGTGCCAGCAGTCATGAGGCAGCTAGCGATGAGACCCAGTACTTC
CDR3aa: CASSHEAASDETQYF

d_gene: NA
v_gene: TRBV6-6
j_gene: TRBJ1-1
abundance: few
CDR3nt: TGTGCCAGCAGTAAACAACAGAACCAACTTGAAGCTTTCTTT
CDR3aa: CASSKQQNQLEAFF

d_gene: TRBD2
v_gene: TRBV9
j_gene: TRBJ2-1
abundance: NA
CDR3nt: TGTGCCAGCGGGCTAGCGGGGAACTACAATGAGCAGTTCTTC
CDR3aa: CASGLAGNYNEQFF

d_gene: NA
v_gene: TRBV7-8
j_gene: TRBJ1-2
abundance: NA
CDR3nt: TGTGCCAGCACCCGCCAGGTTTCTAACTATGGCTACACCTTC
CDR3aa: CASTRQVSNYGYTF

d_gene: NA
v_gene: TRBV5-5
j_gene: TRBJ1-2
abundance: NA
CDR3nt: TGTGCCAGCAGCCGTACGGGGGGAGCGGTTGGCTACACCTTC
CDR3aa: CASSRTGGAVGYTF

d_gene: TRBD2
v_gene: TRBV4-3
j_gene: TRBJ2-3
abundance: NA
CDR3nt: TGCGCCAGCAGCCAAGAACTAGCGGGGGGGCCGGGAGATACGCAGTATTTT
CDR3aa: CASSQELAGGPGDTQYF

d_gene: NA
v_gene: TRBV2
j_gene: TRBJ2-5
abundance: NA
CDR3nt: TGTGCCAGCAGTGAAGCCCGGGGTCGGGGGACCCAGTACTTC
CDR3aa: CASSEARGRGTQYF

d_gene: TRBD1
v_gene: TRBV7-8
j_gene: TRBJ2-7
abundance: NA
CDR3nt: TGTGCCAGCAGCTTTCCGCAACTCCGGGACAGGGGGCGTTGGGAGCAGTACTTC
CDR3aa: CASSFPQLRDRGRWEQYF

d_gene: TRBD1
v_gene: TRBV6-5
j_gene: TRBJ1-5
abundance: NA
CDR3nt: TGTGCCAGCAGATTACAGGGGGGGGTCAATCAGCCCCAGCATTTT
CDR3aa: CASRLQGGVNQPQHF

d_gene: TRBD2
v_gene: TRBV5-4
j_gene: TRBJ2-5
abundance: NA
CDR3nt: TGTGCCAGCAGCACTTGGCAATGGGGCGGGGGGCAAGAGACCCAGTACTTC
CDR3aa: CASSTWQWGGGQETQYF

d_gene: TRBD2
v_gene: TRBV4-2
j_gene: TRBJ2-5
abundance: NA
CDR3nt: TGTGCCAGCAGCCAAGCGGGGGGGTCGCGGGAGACCCAGTACTTC
CDR3aa: CASSQAGGSRETQYF

d_gene: NA
v_gene: TRBV30
j_gene: TRBJ2-2
abundance: NA
CDR3nt: TGTGCCTGGAAAACCCCAAACAGGGACACCGGGGAGCTGTTTTTT
CDR3aa: CAWKTPNRDTGELFF

d_gene: NA
v_gene: TRBV7-8
j_gene: TRBJ1-6
abundance: NA
CDR3nt: TGTGCCAGCAGCTCGCAGCAGGGGATCTCCTATAATTCACCCCTCCACTTT
CDR3aa: CASSSQQGISYNSPLHF

d_gene: NA
v_gene: TRBV5-6
j_gene: TRBJ1-1
abundance: few
CDR3nt: TGTGCCAGCAGCTTTCTATCCGGTACTGAAGCTTTCTTT
CDR3aa: CASSFLSGTEAFF

d_gene: TRBD1
v_gene: TRBV30
j_gene: TRBJ1-1
abundance: few
CDR3nt: TGTGCCTGGAGTACAGGACAGGGACTGAACACTGAAGCTTTCTTT
CDR3aa: CAWSTGQGLNTEAFF

d_gene: NA
v_gene: TRBV30
j_gene: TRBJ1-5
abundance: NA
CDR3nt: TGTGCCTGGAGTGGAGGAAGTAGTAATCAGCCCCAGCATTTT
CDR3aa: CAWSGGSSNQPQHF

d_gene: TRBD1
v_gene: TRBV29-1
j_gene: TRBJ2-7
abundance: NA
CDR3nt: TGCAGCGTGAGCGGGACAGGGAGGAACGAGCAGTACTTC
CDR3aa: CSVSGTGRNEQYF

d_gene: TRBD2
v_gene: TRBV30
j_gene: TRBJ2-7
abundance: NA
CDR3nt: TGTGCCCGGGGCGGGGGTCCCTACGAGCAGTACTTC
CDR3aa: CARGGGPYEQYF

d_gene: NA
v_gene: TRBV7-3
j_gene: TRBJ2-7
abundance: NA
CDR3nt: TGTGCCAGCACCCCGGACAGCCCGAGCTCCTACGAGCAGTACTTC
CDR3aa: CASTPDSPSSYEQYF

d_gene: NA
v_gene: TRBV5-6
j_gene: TRBJ1-1
abundance: NA
CDR3nt: TGTGCCAGCAGCTTGGGCATCGCGGACACTGAAGCTTTCTTT
CDR3aa: CASSLGIADTEAFF

d_gene: TRBD1
v_gene: TRBV18
j_gene: TRBJ1-2
abundance: NA
CDR3nt: TGTGCCAGCTCAACGGGACAGGGGCTGGGGGGCTACACCTTC
CDR3aa: CASSTGQGLGGYTF

d_gene: TRBD2
v_gene: TRBV9
j_gene: TRBJ2-3
abundance: NA
CDR3nt: TGTGCCAGCAGCGTAGATCTAGCGGCCGCGCAGTATTTT
CDR3aa: CASSVDLAAAQYF

d_gene: TRBD1
v_gene: TRBV28
j_gene: TRBJ1-2
abundance: NA
CDR3nt: TGTGCCAGCAGTCGACAGGGTGACTATGGCTACACCTTC
CDR3aa: CASSRQGDYGYTF

d_gene: TRBD1
v_gene: TRBV4-2
j_gene: TRBJ1-3
abundance: NA
CDR3nt: TGTGCCAGCAGCCAAGATGGGACAGGGGAAAACACCATATATTTT
CDR3aa: CASSQDGTGENTIYF

d_gene: TRBD1
v_gene: TRBV7-9
j_gene: TRBJ2-7
abundance: NA
CDR3nt: TGTGCCAGCAGCTTAGGGAGGGGTGGGACAGGTTACCACGAGCAGTACTTC
CDR3aa: CASSLGRGGTGYHEQYF

d_gene: NA
v_gene: TRBV29-1
j_gene: TRBJ1-2
abundance: once
CDR3nt: TGCAGCGTTGAACTCGGGCAGGGCAGCTATGGCTACACCTTC
CDR3aa: CSVELGQGSYGYTF